These 27 T cell receptor beta chains share one sample of origin, sequenced in a study of blood T cell repertoires in COVID-19. Sequencing used immunoSEQ multiplex PCR; TCRdb keeps in-frame clones, though not all of them. The repertoire holds approximately 100,000 clones, with 80% to 90% as singletons. Sequencing used peripheral blood. The receptors were gathered from a young woman with acute or convalescent COVID-19.

This chain joins TRBV5-1 and TRBJ2-7; 11 bases line up with TRBD1. Per germline, CDR1 SGHRS and CDR2 YFSETQ. J gave up 1 base and V 4 bases, and 4 bases lay outside the gene matches. The CDR3 consists of 15 residues. CDR3 in amino acids: CASSPRDRGSYEQYF. CDR3 bases: TGCGCCAGCAGCCCCCGGGACAGGGGGTCCTACGAGCAGTACTTC.

This chain links TRBV12-3 or TRBV12-4 with TRBJ1-1; tentatively, D is TRBD1 (5 bases). Trimming left V 3 bases short and J 5 bases short, with 10 bases between. The CDR3 length is 13 residues. CDR3 nucleotide sequence: TGTGCCAGCAGTTTTACGGGGGAGACTGAAGCTTTCTTT. Translated: CASSFTGETEAFF.

This clone has just a few counts. The chain joins TRBV6-6 to TRBJ1-5, with D possibly matching TRBD1 (6 bases). Deletions cut 8 bases from V and 2 bases from J, with 13 bases between. The CDR3 extends over 14 amino acids. Looked up from germline, CDR1 is MNHNY and CDR2 is SVGAGI (reference sequence). CDR3 sequence (DNA): TGTGCCAGCCGTGGGGGCCTGGGCAATCAGCCCCAGCATTTT. Encoded protein: CASRGGLGNQPQHF.

The CDR3 nucleotides are TGTGCCAGCAGCTCGGGCGAGACAGTCTCCTACAATGAGCAGTTCTTC. It translates to CASSSGETVSYNEQFF. The rearrangement uses TRBV11-3 and TRBJ2-1, with a weak D call TRBD1 (5 bases). The CDR3 has 16 amino acids. V was pared by 4 bases and J by 0 bases, with 13 bases between. Germline V CDR1 and CDR2: SGHNT, YENEEA.

The J gene is TRBJ2-7, the V gene TRBV6-6; TRBD1 agrees at 10 bases. The trim removed 6 bases at V and 4 bases at J, leaving 6 bases unmatched. Germline values: CDR1 MNHNY, CDR2 SVGAGI (reference sequence). The CDR3 spans 14 residues. DNA of the CDR3: TGTGCCAGCAGCCTGGGACAGGGGAGGTACGAGCAGTACTTC. Its protein is CASSLGQGRYEQYF.

The CDR3 region is CASSYSGGKNYGYTF. CDR3 nucleotides: TGTGCCAGCAGTTACTCGGGGGGAAAGAACTATGGCTACACCTTC. The chain combines TRBV6-5 with TRBJ1-2, with D possibly being TRBD1 (5 bases). The CDR3 consists of 15 residues. The germline gives CDR1 MNHEY, CDR2 SVGAGI. V was cut by 0 bases and J by 2 bases, with 10 bases left in between.

This chain joins TRBV29-1 and TRBJ1-1; maybe TRBD1 (6 bases). The CDR3 is made up of 11 amino acids. Germline lookup yields CDR1 SQVTM and CDR2 ANQGSEA. The germline V and J ends were trimmed by 6 bases and 6 bases, with 11 bases remaining between them. DNA of the CDR3: TGCAGCGTCCCTGGGGGCGCTGAAGCTTTCTTT. This translates into CSVPGGAEAFF.

The CDR3 region is CASSPGDSGPTNEKLFF. CDR3 coding DNA: TGCGCCAGCAGCCCAGGGGACAGCGGTCCAACTAATGAAAAACTGTTTTTT. J is TRBJ1-4 and V is TRBV5-1; 7 nucleotides line up with TRBD1. The CDR3 spans 17 residues. CDR1 is SGHRS, CDR2 YFSETQ, per germline. Trimming removed 4 bases from V and 0 bases from J; junction bases left unmatched: 9.

The V call is TRBV6-1, the J call TRBJ1-1; 9 nucleotides match TRBD1. The CDR3 has 16 amino acids. Germline CDR1 and CDR2: MNHNS and SASEGT. Trimming removed 5 bases from V and 5 bases from J; junction bases left unmatched: 12. In DNA, the CDR3 is TGTGCCAGCAGTCAAGGGACAGGGAGAGGGAGGACTGAAGCTTTCTTT. Protein: CASSQGTGRGRTEAFF.

This sequence joins TRBV10-2 and TRBJ2-3; 8 bases are shared with TRBD1. J lost 5 bases, V lost 0 bases, and 10 bases had no gene match. The CDR3 contains 17 residues. Germline V CDR1 and CDR2: WSHSY, SAAADI. The CDR3 DNA reads TGCGCCAGCAGTGAGTCGTCGGCAGGGGGCCGTCAAGATACGCAGTATTTT. This sequence encodes CASSESSAGGRQDTQYF.

The chain combines TRBV6-5 with TRBJ1-2; the match to TRBD1 covers 8 bases. There are 14 residues in the CDR3. Germline loops: CDR1 MNHEY, CDR2 SVGAGI. The trim removed 2 bases at V and 7 bases at J, leaving 6 bases unmatched. The DNA of the CDR3 is TGTGCCAGCAGTTACCAGGGGGCGAACCTTGGCTACACCTTC. Amino acids: CASSYQGANLGYTF.

J is TRBJ2-3 and V is TRBV7-9; D not resolved. The CDR3 loop spans 11 amino acids. Looked up from germline, CDR1 is SEHNR and CDR2 is FQNEAQ (reference sequence). Trimming shortened V by 11 bases and J by 5 bases, and 11 bases separated the two germline ends. CDR3 DNA sequence: TGTGCCGTAATCTCGGGAGATACGCAGTATTTT. It encodes CAVISGDTQYF.

This clone was seen once. The chain combines TRBV11-2 with TRBJ1-2; no clear D. The CDR3 has 15 residues. Trimming cost V 3 bases and J 6 bases, with 17 bases left between them. Per germline, CDR1 SGHAT and CDR2 FQNNGV. The CDR3 loop is CASSFLSGSKDGYTF. The DNA of the CDR3 is TGTGCCAGCAGCTTTCTATCGGGTAGTAAGGATGGCTACACCTTC. Looking up the rest from reference TRBV11-2 and TRBJ1-2 gives the full variable domain: EAGVAQSPRYKIIEKRQSVAFWCNPISGHATLYWYQQILGQGPKLLIQFQNNGVVDDSQLPKDRFSAERLKGVDSTLKIQPAKLEDSAVYLCASSFLSGSKDGYTFGSGTRLTVV.

The genes are TRBV28 and TRBJ2-7; possible D gene TRBD1, 5 bases. This CDR3 has 14 residues. CDR1 MDHEN and CDR2 SYDVKM come from the germline V gene. V dropped 2 bases and J dropped 5 bases, with 13 bases sitting between them. The CDR3 DNA is TGTGCCAGCAGTTTAGTCCCAGGGTTCCACGAGCAGTACTTC. This codes for CASSLVPGFHEQYF.

The chain links TRBV9 to TRBJ2-1; 10 bases line up with TRBD1. Trimming at V came to 0 bases and at J to 6 bases, leaving 3 bases not matched to a gene. The length of the CDR3 is 15 residues. CDR1 SGDLS and CDR2 YYNGEE come from the germline V gene. CDR3: CASSVVGTGVNEQFF. CDR3 sequence (DNA): TGTGCCAGCAGCGTAGTAGGGACAGGGGTCAATGAGCAGTTCTTC.

The chain links TRBV7-6 to TRBJ1-1; 7 bases align to TRBD1. Germline CDR1 is SGHVS and CDR2 is FNYEAQ. This CDR3 has 15 amino acids. J lost 9 bases, V lost 5 bases, and 15 bases had no gene match. DNA of the CDR3: TGTGCCAGCAGCCCCATTAACGGGACAGCGCGTAAAGCTTTCTTT. Translating gives CASSPINGTARKAFF.

V gene TRBV12-5 combines with J gene TRBJ1-2; TRBD1 aligns across 7 bases. The CDR3 covers 14 residues. With 0 bases clipped from V and 5 bases from J, the junction kept 3 bases outside the gene matches. Looked up from germline, CDR1 is LGHNT and CDR2 is FRNRAP. CDR3 in DNA: TGTGCTAGTGGTTTGGTAGCAGGGGGATATGGCTACACCTTC. It translates to CASGLVAGGYGYTF.

The chain uses TRBV10-2 and TRBJ1-4; maybe TRBD1 (6 bases). The V and J ends lost 11 bases and 3 bases respectively, with 16 bases between them. In germline, CDR1 is WSHSY, CDR2 SAAADI. The CDR3 extends over 14 amino acids. The CDR3 nucleotides are TGCGCCTCCAGGGGTAGGGGACCTAATGAAAAACTGTTTTTT. Protein sequence: CASRGRGPNEKLFF.

The chain is built from TRBV6-5 and TRBJ1-6, with D possibly TRBD1 on 5 matching bases. V lost 6 bases, J lost 7 bases, and 7 bases lay in between. The CDR3 has 12 amino acids. The germline gives CDR1 MNHEY, CDR2 SVGAGI. The CDR3 coding sequence is TGTGCCAGCAGCTCAGGGAATTCACCCCTCCACTTT. As protein: CASSSGNSPLHF.

The chain employs TRBV6-6 and TRBJ2-3, with 7 nucleotides matching TRBD2. The CDR3 is 12 amino acids. Germline loops: CDR1 MNHNY, CDR2 SVGAGI (reference sequence). V shed 11 bases, J shed 2 bases, and the junction held 4 bases outside the gene matches. The CDR3 is CAVGGFTDTQYF. The CDR3 DNA reads TGTGCCGTCGGGGGGTTCACAGATACGCAGTATTTT.

The chain uses TRBV2 and TRBJ1-4; D remains ambiguous. This CDR3 comprises 15 residues. V lost 7 bases, J lost 0 bases, and 12 bases lay in between. CDR1 and CDR2 (germline): SNHLY, FYNNEI. CDR3 protein: CASNRSPATNEKLFF. The CDR3 DNA is TGTGCCAGCAACCGTTCCCCGGCAACTAATGAAAAACTGTTTTTT.

The V gene is TRBV5-1, the J gene TRBJ2-2; TRBD1 aligns across 12 bases. CDR1 is SGHRS, CDR2 YFSETQ, per germline. With 4 bases clipped from V and 5 bases from J, the junction kept 9 bases outside the gene matches. This CDR3 region has 17 residues. The CDR3 spells CASSGGTGGFRTGELFF. The CDR3 DNA is TGCGCCAGCAGCGGCGGGACAGGGGGCTTTCGGACCGGGGAGCTGTTTTTT.

The gene calls are TRBV24-1 and TRBJ1-2; 9 nucleotides match TRBD1. CDR1 is KGHDR, CDR2 SFDVKD, per germline. The CDR3 runs 11 residues. V lost 11 bases to trimming and J lost 7 bases; unmatched junction nucleotides: 4. The CDR3 here is CARDRASGYTF. Written as DNA, the CDR3 is TGTGCCAGGGACAGGGCGAGTGGCTACACCTTC.

This clone showed up just once. The chain is built from TRBV7-3 and TRBJ2-6; D remains unclear. The germline gives CDR1 SGHTA, CDR2 FQGTGA. There are 17 residues in the CDR3. The V end was cut by 1 base, the J end by 0 bases, with 10 bases between. CDR3: CASSLSLRASGANVLTF. Here the CDR3 DNA reads TGTGCCAGCAGCTTAAGTCTGCGAGCCTCTGGGGCCAACGTCCTGACTTTC.

This chain links TRBV13 with TRBJ1-1, with 7 bases that match TRBD1. J lost 8 bases, V lost 4 bases, and 7 bases had no gene match. The CDR3 extends over 13 amino acids. Looked up from germline, CDR1 is PRHDT and CDR2 is FYEKMQ (reference sequence). The CDR3 DNA reads as TGTGCCAGCAGCTCAGGAACAGGGGAAGAAGCTTTCTTT. Protein sequence: CASSSGTGEEAFF.

This clone appeared a few times. This rearrangement joins TRBV18 to TRBJ1-3, with a weak D call TRBD1 (5 bases). Trimming stripped 3 bases from V and 8 bases from J, with 8 bases between. In germline, CDR1 is KGHSH, CDR2 LQKENI. The CDR3 is 12 residues long. CDR3 in amino acids: CASSPKGDTIYF. CDR3 DNA: TGTGCCAGCTCACCGAAAGGGGACACCATATATTTT. The whole variable domain, remainder taken from reference TRBV18 and TRBJ1-3, is NAGVMQNPRHLVRRRGQEARLRCSPMKGHSHVYWYRQLPEEGLKFMVYLQKENIIDESGMPKERFSAEFPKEGPSILRIQQVVRGDSAAYFCASSPKGDTIYFGEGSWLTVV.

The CDR3 loop reads CASSYRQGYEKLFF. The DNA for the CDR3 is TGTGCCAGCAGTTACCGACAGGGGTACGAAAAACTGTTTTTT. The chain couples TRBV6-6 to TRBJ1-4, with TRBD1 identical over 8 bases. CDR1 and CDR2 from the germline V gene are MNHNY and SVGAGI (reference sequence). V shed 2 bases, J shed 8 bases, and the junction held 4 bases outside the gene matches. CDR3 length: 14 amino acids.